A selection of T cell receptor beta chains follows, all from one sample in a study of T-cell memory formation after mild COVID-19. TCRdb re-called the 5' RACE reads through MiXCR, storing one row per CDR3 protein. The top ten hold 8.8% of the sample, which has around 420,000 distinct CDR3 sequences, 20% to 25% seen once. The source material was PBMCs or a T cell subset sorted from them (not recorded which). Source of these receptors: an adult woman who had mild COVID-19 (a few samples of this study predate the infection). Cell type and time point are not known. Each CDR3 is given without its conserved first and last residue.

TRBV12-3/TRBV12-4,ASSWLREQAF
TRBV6-6,ASSYKRSGQAEAF
TRBV7-3,ASSRTDRDVDGYT
TRBV4-2,ASSQDGGRVIYNEQF
TRBV18,ASSPPGTGGYYEQY
TRBV4-3,ASSHSRWPESGELF
TRBV4-3,ASSQDLAGGSDTQY
TRBV12-3/TRBV12-4,ASRSDRALGQPQH
TRBV5-4,ASSSRRGDGTEAF
TRBV27,ASSKTGGYTEAF
TRBV6-2/TRBV6-3,ASSWGSEGTEAF
TRBV9,ASSDTGKSAKNIQY
TRBV12-3/TRBV12-4,ASSPAGRNQGVEQY
TRBV5-6,ASNLLAGAVNTGELF
TRBV27,APSGPGQTYGYT
TRBV5-6,ASSLALAAGTGELF
TRBV4-1,ASSQDFKRGATNEKLF
TRBV12-3/TRBV12-4,ASSPRQGGYEQY
TRBV4-1,ASSQEGQVGTEAF
TRBV28,ASSLYRATSYEQY
TRBV10-3,AITRREGETQY
TRBV5-6,ASSLAGDRAFDEQF
TRBV5-5,ASSLMVGEKLF
TRBV5-6,ASSLSGQVYGYT
TRBV5-1,ASSLGSGTLMNTEAF
TRBV5-5,ASSFTGTASNYGYT
TRBV7-9,ASSLVWDPKRGEQY
TRBV3-1,ASSSRDRGFHEQY
TRBV20-1,SPRRASTYNEQF
TRBV5-5,ASSGGNPYEQY
TRBV4-2,ASSQEPSGAYEQY
TRBV20-1,SASAASGGPPTDTQY
TRBV10-3,AIAGAGGSYNEQF
TRBV20-1,SAPLQGRYDTQY
TRBV12-3/TRBV12-4,ASSLPGVDYGYT
TRBV30,AWSTMRAGQGRETQY
TRBV20-1,SARDWGEAF
TRBV4-1,ASSPWDQDNEQF
TRBV12-5,ASGRGWGNTEAF
TRBV15,ATSSGDGDEQY
TRBV4-2,ASSQDPRGVATDTQY
TRBV4-1,ASSQEGGPTYEQY
TRBV20-1,SARKAEAF
TRBV5-4,ASSLKSGGETQY
TRBV12-1,ASSSPAGTSENNEQF
TRBV2,ASSESLSDGYT
TRBV20-1,FGAGQGYNEQF
TRBV7-2,ASSLDAITQY
TRBV20-1,SARKTANYGYT
TRBV12-3/TRBV12-4,ASSSGLGYT
TRBV4-2,ASSEEVSNQPQH
TRBV15,ATSPHPPERVYVYT
TRBV7-9,ASSSPGAGLPEAF
TRBV6-5,ASSWVMGAFGTEAF
TRBV29-1,SVEEQGGVGGYT
TRBV30,AWSATARYNEQF
TRBV5-1,ASSLRTGEIHYGYT
TRBV6-5,ASSYKAGNQPQH